The source of this T cell receptor (beta chain) is a study of T cell clonotyping in hematopoietic cell transplantation. Germline V CDR1 and CDR2: SQVTM, ANQGSEA. The V and J ends lost 4 bases and 5 bases respectively, with 17 bases between them. The CDR3 has 14 residues. Time point: recipient sample about 28 days before transplant, after cytoreduction. Blood collection times were about day -28 and days 30, 100, 180 posttransplant. TCRdb's table, derived via immunoSEQ multiplex PCR, lists solely in-frame clones and lacks some. The sample consists of more than 750 clones, less than 65% of them appearing once.

The sequenced sample was peripheral blood mononuclear cells, obtained before stem cell transplant. The chain is built from TRBV29-1 and TRBJ1-2, with D perhaps matching TRBD1 (5 bases). This receptor was taken from a man in his fifties or sixties with myelofibrosis. Some clones in this sample may be carry-over from other donors' samples. Here the CDR3 reads CSVVSRQNPYGYTF. CDR3 coding DNA: TGCAGCGTTGTGTCCCGACAGAACCCTTATGGCTACACCTTC.